The clone carrying this TCR beta chain has only a few counts. The sample comes from a study of identical twins. TCRdb used MiXCR to reprocess the 5' RACE reads, holding one entry per CDR3 protein. Here the sample spans 200,000 to 250,000 distinct CDR3 sequences, 6% to 9% being singletons. The germline CDR1 and CDR2 sequences are SGHRS and YFSETQ. The J segment lost 0 bases and the V segment lost 0 bases, leaving 2 bases of the junction unmatched. The CDR3 is 15 amino acids. The same data also contributed to another study, on yellow fever vaccine responses in identical twins.

This chain connects TRBV5-1 to TRBJ2-5, with 7 bases that match TRBD1. The sample comprised memory (CD45RO+) T cells sorted from blood. This clonotype originated in a woman aged 18-29 years in good health. The CDR3 region has the DNA TGCGCCAGCAGCTTGGATGGGACAGACCAAGAGACCCAGTACTTC. Protein product: CASSLDGTDQETQYF.